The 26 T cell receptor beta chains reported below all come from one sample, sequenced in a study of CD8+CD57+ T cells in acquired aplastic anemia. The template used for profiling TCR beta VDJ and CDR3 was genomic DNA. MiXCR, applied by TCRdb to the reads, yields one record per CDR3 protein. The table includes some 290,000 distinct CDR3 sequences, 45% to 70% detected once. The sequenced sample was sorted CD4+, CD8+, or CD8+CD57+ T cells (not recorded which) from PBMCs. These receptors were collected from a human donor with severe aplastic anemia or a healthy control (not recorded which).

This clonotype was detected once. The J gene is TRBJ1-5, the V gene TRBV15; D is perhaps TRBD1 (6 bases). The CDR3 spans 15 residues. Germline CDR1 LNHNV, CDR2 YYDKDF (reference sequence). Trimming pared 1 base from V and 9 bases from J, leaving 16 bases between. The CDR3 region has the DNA TGTGCCACCAGCAGAGGGGGGCGTGACAACCGGCCCCAGCATTTT. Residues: CATSRGGRDNRPQHF.

The CDR3 nucleotides are TGTGCCAGCAGCGACCCTGAGGGTGGCTACACCTTC. Translation: CASSDPEGGYTF. The genes are TRBV11-2 and TRBJ1-2, with D hard to call. Trimming took 5 bases from V and 7 from J, leaving 11 bases between them. CDR3 length: 12 residues. Germline V gene sequence: CDR1 SGHAT, CDR2 FQNNGV.

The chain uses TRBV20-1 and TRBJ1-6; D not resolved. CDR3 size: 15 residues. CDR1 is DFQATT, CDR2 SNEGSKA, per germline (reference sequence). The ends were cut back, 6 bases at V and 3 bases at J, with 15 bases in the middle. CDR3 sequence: CSAKPPDFYNSPLHF. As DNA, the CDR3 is TGCAGTGCGAAGCCGCCGGACTTCTATAATTCACCCCTCCACTTT.

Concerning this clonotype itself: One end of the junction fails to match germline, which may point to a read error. The CDR3 protein is CASSVGRGKSFATEASF. The CDR3 DNA sequence: TGTGCCAGTAGTGTTGGTAGGGGTAAATCGTTTGCCACTGAAGCTTCCTTT. V usage is TRBV19 and J usage is TRBJ1-1, with D possibly matching TRBD1 (5 bases). Germline CDR1 is LNHDA and CDR2 is SQIVND (reference sequence). The CDR3 has 17 amino acids.

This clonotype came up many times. CDR3 DNA: TGTGCCAGCAGAGGGACAGGGGACAATCAGCCCCAGCATTTT. Its protein product is CASRGTGDNQPQHF. The chain is built from TRBV12-3 or TRBV12-4 and TRBJ1-5; TRBD1 agrees at 10 bases. This CDR3 contains 14 residues. Trimming at V came to 6 bases and at J to 3 bases, leaving 2 bases not matched to a gene.

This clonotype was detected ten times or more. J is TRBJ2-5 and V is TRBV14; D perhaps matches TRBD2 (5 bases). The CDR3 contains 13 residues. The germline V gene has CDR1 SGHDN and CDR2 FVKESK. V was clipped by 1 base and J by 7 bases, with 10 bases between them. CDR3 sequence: CASSQVLEGTQYF. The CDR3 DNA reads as TGTGCCAGCAGCCAAGTACTAGAGGGGACCCAGTACTTC.

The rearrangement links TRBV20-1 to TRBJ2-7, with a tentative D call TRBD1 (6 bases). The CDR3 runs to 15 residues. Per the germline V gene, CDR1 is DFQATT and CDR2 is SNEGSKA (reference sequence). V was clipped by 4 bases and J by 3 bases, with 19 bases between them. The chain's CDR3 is CSANPAHRDDYEQYF. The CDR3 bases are TGCAGTGCTAATCCAGCCCACAGGGACGACTACGAGCAGTACTTC.

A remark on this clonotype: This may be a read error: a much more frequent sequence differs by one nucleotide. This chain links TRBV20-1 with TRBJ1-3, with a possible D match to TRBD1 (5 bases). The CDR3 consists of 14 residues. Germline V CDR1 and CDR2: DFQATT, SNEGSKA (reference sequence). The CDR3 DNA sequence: TGCAGTGTTAGCTGGCAGGGCGCCGGAAACACCATATGTTTT. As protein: CSVSWQGAGNTICF.

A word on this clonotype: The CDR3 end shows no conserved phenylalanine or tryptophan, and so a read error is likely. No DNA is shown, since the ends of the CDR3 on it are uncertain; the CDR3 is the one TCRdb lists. The CDR3 loop is CASSISSGRTNY. The V and J genes are TRBV19 and TRBJ1-6. The CDR3 spans 12 amino acids, including both terminal residues. CDR1 and CDR2 (germline): LNHDA, SQIVND (reference sequence).

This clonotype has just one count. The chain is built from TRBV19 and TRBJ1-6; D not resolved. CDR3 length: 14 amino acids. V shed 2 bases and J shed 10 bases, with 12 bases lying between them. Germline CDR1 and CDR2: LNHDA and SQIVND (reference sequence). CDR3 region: CASSIYLAGSPLHF. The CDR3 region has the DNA TGTGCCAGTAGTATATACCTGGCGGGGTCACCCCTCCACTTT.

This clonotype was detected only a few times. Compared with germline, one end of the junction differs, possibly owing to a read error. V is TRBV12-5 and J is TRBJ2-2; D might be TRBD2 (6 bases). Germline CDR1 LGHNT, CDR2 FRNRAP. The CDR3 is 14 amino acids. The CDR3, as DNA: TGTGCTAGTGGTTTGGGCGGGTGGACCGGGGGGCTGTTTTTT. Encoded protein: CASGLGGWTGGLFF.

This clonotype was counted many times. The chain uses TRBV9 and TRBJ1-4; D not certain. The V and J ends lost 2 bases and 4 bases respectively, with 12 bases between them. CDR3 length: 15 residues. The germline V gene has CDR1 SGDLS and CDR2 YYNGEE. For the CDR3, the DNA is TGTGCCAGCAGCGTCAGTGGCCGAGTTAATGAAAAACTGTTTTTT. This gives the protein CASSVSGRVNEKLFF.

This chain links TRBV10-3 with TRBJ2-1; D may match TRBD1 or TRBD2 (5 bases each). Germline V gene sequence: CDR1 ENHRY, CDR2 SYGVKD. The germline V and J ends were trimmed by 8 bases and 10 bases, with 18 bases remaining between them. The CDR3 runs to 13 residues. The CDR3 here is CAIRGRPVEEQFF. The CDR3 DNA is TGTGCCATCCGGGGCAGGCCTGTAGAAGAGCAGTTCTTC.

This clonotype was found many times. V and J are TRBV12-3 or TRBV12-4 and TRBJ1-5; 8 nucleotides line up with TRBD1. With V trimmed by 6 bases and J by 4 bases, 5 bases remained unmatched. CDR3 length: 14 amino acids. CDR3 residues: CASRPQGDNQPQHF. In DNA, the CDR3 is TGTGCCAGCAGACCACAGGGGGATAATCAGCCCCAGCATTTT.

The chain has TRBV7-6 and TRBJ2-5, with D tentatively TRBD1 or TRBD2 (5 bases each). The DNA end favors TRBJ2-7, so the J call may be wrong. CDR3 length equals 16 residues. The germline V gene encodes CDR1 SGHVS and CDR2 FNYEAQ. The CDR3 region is CASSSSRDGSSYEQYF. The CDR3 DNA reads TGTGCCAGCAGCTCTAGCAGGGACGGATCCTCGTACGAGCAGTACTTC.

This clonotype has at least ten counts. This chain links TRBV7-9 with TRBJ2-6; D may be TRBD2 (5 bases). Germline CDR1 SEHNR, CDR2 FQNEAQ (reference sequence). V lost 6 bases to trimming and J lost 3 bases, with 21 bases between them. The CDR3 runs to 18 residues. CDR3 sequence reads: CASSPPGLKIGGANVLTF. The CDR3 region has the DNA TGTGCCAGCAGTCCCCCGGGGTTAAAAATAGGTGGGGCCAACGTCCTGACTTTC.

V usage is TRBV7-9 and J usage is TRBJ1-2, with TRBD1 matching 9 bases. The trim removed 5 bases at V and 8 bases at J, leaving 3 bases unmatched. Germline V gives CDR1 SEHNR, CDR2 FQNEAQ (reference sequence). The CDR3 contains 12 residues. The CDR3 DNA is TGTGCCAGCAGCCCCGGGACAGGGGGCTACACCTTC. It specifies CASSPGTGGYTF.

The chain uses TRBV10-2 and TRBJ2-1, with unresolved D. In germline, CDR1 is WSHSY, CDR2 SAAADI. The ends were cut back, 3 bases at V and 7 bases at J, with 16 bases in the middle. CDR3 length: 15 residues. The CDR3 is CASSDEFPVINEQFF. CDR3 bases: TGCGCCAGCAGTGATGAATTCCCCGTTATAAATGAGCAGTTCTTC.

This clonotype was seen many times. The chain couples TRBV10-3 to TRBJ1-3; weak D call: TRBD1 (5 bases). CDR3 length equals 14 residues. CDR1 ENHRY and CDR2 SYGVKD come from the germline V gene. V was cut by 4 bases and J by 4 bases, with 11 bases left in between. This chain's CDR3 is CAISAGREGNTIYF. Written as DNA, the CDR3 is TGTGCCATCAGTGCCGGCAGGGAGGGAAACACCATATATTTT.

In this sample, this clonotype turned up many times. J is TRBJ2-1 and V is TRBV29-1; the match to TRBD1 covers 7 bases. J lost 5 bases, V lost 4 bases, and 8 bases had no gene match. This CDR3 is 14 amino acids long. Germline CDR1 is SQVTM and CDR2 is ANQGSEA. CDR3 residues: CSVGVTGLNNEQFF. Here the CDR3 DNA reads TGCAGCGTTGGCGTGACAGGGCTTAACAATGAGCAGTTCTTC.

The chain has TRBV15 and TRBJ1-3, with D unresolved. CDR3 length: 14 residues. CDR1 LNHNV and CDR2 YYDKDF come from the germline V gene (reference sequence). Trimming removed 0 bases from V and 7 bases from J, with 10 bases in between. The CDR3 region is CATSRDTTRNTIYF. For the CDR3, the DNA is TGTGCCACCAGCAGAGATACAACCCGGAACACCATATATTTT.

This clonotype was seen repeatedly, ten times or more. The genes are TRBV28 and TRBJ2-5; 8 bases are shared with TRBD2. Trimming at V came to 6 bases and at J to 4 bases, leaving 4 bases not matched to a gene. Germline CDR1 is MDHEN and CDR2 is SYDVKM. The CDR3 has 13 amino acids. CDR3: CASSFGTRETQYF. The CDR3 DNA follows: TGTGCCAGCAGCTTTGGGACTAGAGAGACCCAGTACTTC.

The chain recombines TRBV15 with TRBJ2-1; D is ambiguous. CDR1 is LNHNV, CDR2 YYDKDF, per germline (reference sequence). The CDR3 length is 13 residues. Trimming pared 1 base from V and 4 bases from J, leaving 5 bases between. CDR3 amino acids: CATSRAQYNEQFF. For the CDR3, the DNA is TGTGCCACCAGCAGAGCCCAGTACAATGAGCAGTTCTTC.

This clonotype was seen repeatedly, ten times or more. CDR3 protein: CASRNRDGYTF. In DNA form, the CDR3 reads TGTGCCAGCAGAAACAGGGATGGCTACACCTTC. This sequence joins TRBV2 and TRBJ1-2, with a tentative D call TRBD1 (6 bases). Deletions cut 6 bases from V and 6 bases from J, with 8 bases between. CDR1 and CDR2 from the germline V gene are SNHLY and FYNNEI. The CDR3 is made up of 11 amino acids.

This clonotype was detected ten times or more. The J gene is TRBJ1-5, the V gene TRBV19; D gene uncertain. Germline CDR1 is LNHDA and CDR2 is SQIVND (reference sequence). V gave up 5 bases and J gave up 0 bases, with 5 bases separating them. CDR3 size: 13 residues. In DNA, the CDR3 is TGTGCCAGTAGTGACTATAGCAATCAGCCCCAGCATTTT. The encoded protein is CASSDYSNQPQHF.

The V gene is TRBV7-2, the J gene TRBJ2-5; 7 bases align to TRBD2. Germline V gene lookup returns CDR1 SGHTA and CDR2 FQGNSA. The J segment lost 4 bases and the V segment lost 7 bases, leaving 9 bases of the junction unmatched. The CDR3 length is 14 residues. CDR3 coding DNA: TGTGCCAGCAAATCCAGCGGGGAAGGAGAGACCCAGTACTTC. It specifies CASKSSGEGETQYF.